This record concerns one T cell receptor (beta chain) sequence. Its antigen is not identified. For TCR, cDNA came from 5'RACE template switching, which added a universal primer site and UMIs. TCRdb processed the 5' RACE reads anew with MiXCR; each CDR3 protein has one entry. The sample carries some 200,000 distinct CDR3 sequences, less than 3.5% recorded once. The sample comes from a study of T cells after yellow fever vaccination. The wider study: SMART-Seq v4 Ultra Low Input prepared the low-cell-number fractions. Study-level findings and limits: The study re-detected most primary-vaccination clones after the booster (roughly 95% CD4, approximately 88% CD8).

The CDR3 runs to 14 residues. The V gene end was trimmed by 5 bases and the J gene end by 8 bases; junction bases not matched to a gene: 10. Per germline, CDR1 SGHTA and CDR2 FQGNSA. The chain uses TRBV7-2 and TRBJ1-2; 8 positions match TRBD1. The specimen was CD4+ T cells sorted from PBMCs, collected 10 days after the yellow fever booster vaccination. The TCR originated in a man aged 18 to 29 who received the YFV17D yellow fever vaccine. CDR3 sequence (DNA): TGTGCCAGCAGCGAGGGGGACAGGACGGAGGGCTACACCTTC. It encodes CASSEGDRTEGYTF.